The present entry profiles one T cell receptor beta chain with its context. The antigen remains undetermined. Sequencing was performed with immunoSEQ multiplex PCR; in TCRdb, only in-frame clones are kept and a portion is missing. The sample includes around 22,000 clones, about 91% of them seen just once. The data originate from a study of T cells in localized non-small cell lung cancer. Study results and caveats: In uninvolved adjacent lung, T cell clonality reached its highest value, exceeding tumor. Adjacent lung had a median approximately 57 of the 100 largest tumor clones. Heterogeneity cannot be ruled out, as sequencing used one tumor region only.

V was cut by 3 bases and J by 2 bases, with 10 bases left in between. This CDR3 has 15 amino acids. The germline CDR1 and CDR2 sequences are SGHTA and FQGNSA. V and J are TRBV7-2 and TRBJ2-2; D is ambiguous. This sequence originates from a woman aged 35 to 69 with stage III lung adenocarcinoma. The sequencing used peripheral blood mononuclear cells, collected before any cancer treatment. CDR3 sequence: CASSLSKANTGELFF. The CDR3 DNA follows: TGTGCCAGCAGCTTGAGCAAGGCTAACACCGGGGAGCTGTTTTTT.